The clone carrying this T cell receptor beta chain is judged medium-sized. The entry originates in a study of spatial heterogeneity in lung cancer. The wider study: Detected sequences consistently included more beta-chain ones than alpha-chain ones.

MiXCR, applied by TCRdb to the 5' RACE reads, yields one record per CDR3 protein. The table shows around 2,900 distinct CDR3 sequences, with 15% to 20% occurring only once. Time point described: sample taken at primary tumor resection. There were roughly 72 donors, all of them untreated patients with early-stage non-small cell lung cancer. No cell sorting; template was whole RNA from tumor, lung tissue or PBMC. The CDR3 has 13 residues. V shed 1 base and J shed 8 bases, with 10 bases lying between them. Germline V gene sequence: CDR1 LNHDA, CDR2 SQIVND (reference sequence). The rearrangement links TRBV19 to TRBJ2-3; D not certain. This TCR came from a male donor with early-stage non-small cell lung cancer. Sequenced material: normal lung tissue next to the tumor, taken at surgery. The CDR3 nucleotides read TGTGCCAGTAGTATAGCAGCACGACCTACGCAGTATTTT. This translates into CASSIAARPTQYF.